A single sample is the source of the 14 T cell receptor beta chains below, sequenced in a study of blood T cell repertoires in COVID-19. Produced via immunoSEQ multiplex PCR; TCRdb's table is partial and in-frame only. The sample carries 100,000 to 150,000 clones, 88% recorded once. Sequencing used peripheral blood. The source is a man in his sixties or seventies with active COVID-19.

The chain employs TRBV9 and TRBJ1-2, with TRBD1 matching 7 bases. V was clipped by 3 bases and J by 4 bases; unmatched bases: 3. CDR1 SGDLS and CDR2 YYNGEE come from the germline V gene. This CDR3 is 13 amino acids long. CDR3 amino acids: CASSAGGSYGYTF. CDR3 coding DNA: TGTGCCAGCAGCGCAGGGGGAAGCTATGGCTACACCTTC.

This sequence joins TRBV7-9 and TRBJ2-7; 12 bases fit TRBD1. Trimming removed 4 bases from V and 7 bases from J; junction bases left unmatched: 2. CDR1 and CDR2 (germline): SEHNR, FQNEAQ (reference sequence). This CDR3 has 13 amino acids. The CDR3 DNA sequence: TGTGCCAGCAGCTGGGACAGGGGGCAGGAGCAGTACTTC. Protein sequence: CASSWDRGQEQYF.

The V gene is TRBV20-1, the J gene TRBJ2-2; 10 bases align to TRBD1. After removal of 3 bases from V and 7 bases from J, the junction contained 8 bases not matched to a gene. Germline CDR1 is DFQATT and CDR2 is SNEGSKA (reference sequence). This CDR3 comprises 15 residues. CDR3 residues: CSASPGTGALGELFF. The CDR3 coding sequence is TGCAGTGCTAGTCCCGGGACAGGGGCTCTCGGGGAGCTGTTTTTT.

This chain joins TRBV19 and TRBJ1-5; 7 positions match TRBD1. Germline loops: CDR1 LNHDA, CDR2 SQIVND (reference sequence). V was clipped by 5 bases and J by 7 bases; unmatched bases: 8. The length of the CDR3 is 14 residues. The CDR3 region is CASSPRTGRQPQHF. The DNA for the CDR3 is TGTGCCAGTAGTCCAAGGACAGGCCGACAGCCCCAGCATTTT.

The chain joins TRBV5-1 to TRBJ2-3; D unclear. There are 15 residues in the CDR3. Germline V gives CDR1 SGHRS, CDR2 YFSETQ. The V end lost 0 bases, the J end lost 5 bases, and 13 bases lay between the germline ends. This chain's CDR3 is CASSLGGVRGDTQYF. The CDR3 bases are TGCGCCAGCAGCTTGGGAGGAGTTCGAGGAGATACGCAGTATTTT.

The chain has TRBV30 and TRBJ2-1; TRBD2 aligns across 11 bases. With V trimmed by 2 bases and J by 7 bases, 7 bases remained unmatched. CDR1 and CDR2 (germline): GTSNPN, SVGIG (reference sequence). The CDR3 sequence is 15 residues long. The chain's CDR3 is CAWSPTSGRRNEQFF. As DNA, the CDR3 is TGTGCCTGGAGTCCTACTAGCGGGAGAAGGAATGAGCAGTTCTTC.

The chain uses TRBV29-1 and TRBJ2-1; possibly TRBD1 for D (6 bases). V was clipped by 7 bases and J by 4 bases, with 20 bases between them. This CDR3 has 15 residues. Looked up from germline, CDR1 is SQVTM and CDR2 is ANQGSEA. In DNA form, the CDR3 reads TGCAGCGCCCCATTGGGGGCCGACCTTTACAATGAGCAGTTCTTC. As protein: CSAPLGADLYNEQFF.

The chain couples TRBV3-1 (or the pseudogene TRBV3-2) to TRBJ1-6; D gene uncertain. Trimming cost V 1 base and J 6 bases, with 13 bases left between them. CDR1 and CDR2 from the germline V gene are LGHDT and YNNKEL (reference sequence). The CDR3 spans 16 residues. The CDR3 loop is CASSQGRGGVNSPLHF. The CDR3 DNA is TGTGCCAGCAGCCAAGGTCGGGGAGGAGTTAATTCACCCCTCCACTTT.

The chain couples TRBV7-9 to TRBJ2-3, with 10 bases lining up with TRBD2. The V gene end was trimmed by 1 base and the J gene end by 3 bases; junction bases not matched to a gene: 7. This CDR3 is built from 17 residues. Germline assignment: CDR1 SEHNR and CDR2 FQNEAQ (reference sequence). The CDR3 DNA reads as TGTGCCAGCAGCTTAGTAGCGCTAGCGGGAGTAACAGATACGCAGTATTTT. Translation: CASSLVALAGVTDTQYF.

The chain carries TRBV6-5 and TRBJ2-2, with a tentative D call TRBD2 (5 bases). V was clipped by 2 bases and J by 5 bases, with 12 bases between them. The CDR3 is 15 residues long. The V gene's germline CDR1 is MNHEY and CDR2 SVGAGI. The CDR3 DNA follows: TGTGCCAGCAGTTACAGGCGGGCTGGGACCGGGGAGCTGTTTTTT. As protein: CASSYRRAGTGELFF.

The chain employs TRBV19 and TRBJ2-5; tentatively, D is TRBD1 (5 bases). The germline V and J ends were trimmed by 2 bases and 5 bases, with 21 bases remaining between them. CDR1 and CDR2 (germline): LNHDA, SQIVND (reference sequence). The length of the CDR3 is 17 residues. The CDR3 DNA sequence: TGTGCCAGTAGTATACCCTCCCGGGCAGGGCTGGAGGAGACCCAGTACTTC. Its translation: CASSIPSRAGLEETQYF.

The rearrangement links TRBV11-2 to TRBJ1-5, with D possibly being TRBD1 (6 bases). V lost 5 bases, J lost 6 bases, and 17 bases lay in between. This CDR3 is built from 15 residues. Germline V gene lookup returns CDR1 SGHAT and CDR2 FQNNGV. CDR3 sequence reads: CASSGGVGVGQPQHF. The CDR3 DNA sequence: TGTGCCAGCAGCGGGGGCGTTGGGGTCGGTCAGCCCCAGCATTTT. The whole variable domain, remainder taken from reference TRBV11-2 and TRBJ1-5, is EAGVAQSPRYKIIEKRQSVAFWCNPISGHATLYWYQQILGQGPKLLIQFQNNGVVDDSQLPKDRFSAERLKGVDSTLKIQPAKLEDSAVYLCASSGGVGVGQPQHFGDGTRLSIL.

This sequence joins TRBV5-6 and TRBJ2-7, with 7 bases that match TRBD1. This CDR3 is built from 13 residues. Germline-derived CDR1 and CDR2 are SGHDT and YYEEEE. After removal of 4 bases from V and 3 bases from J, the junction contained 4 bases not matched to a gene. CDR3 in amino acids: CASSPRDSYEQYF. DNA of the CDR3: TGTGCCAGCAGCCCCCGGGACAGCTACGAGCAGTACTTC.

The gene calls are TRBV5-1 and TRBJ2-7; TRBD2 aligns across 11 bases. CDR3 size: 15 residues. Germline trimming cut 3 bases from V and 5 bases from J; bases unmatched to any gene: 7. CDR1 and CDR2 from the germline V gene are SGHRS and YFSETQ. For the CDR3, the DNA is TGCGCCAGCAGCTCGCTAGCGGGAGGAACCCACGAGCAGTACTTC. Amino acid sequence: CASSSLAGGTHEQYF.